This is a list of T cell receptor beta chains from one sample in a study of CD8+CD57+ T cells in acquired aplastic anemia. A single record per CDR3 protein comes from TCRdb applying MiXCR to the reads. The top ten hold roughly 8% of the sample, which has 250,000 to 350,000 distinct CDR3 sequences, roughly 50% seen once. The specimen was sorted CD4+, CD8+, or CD8+CD57+ T cells (not recorded which) from PBMCs. Receptors originate from a human donor with severe aplastic anemia or a healthy control (not recorded which). The CDR3 runs from the conserved cysteine through the conserved F or W.

v_call	j_call	cdr3_length	cdr3_aa
TRBV7-6	TRBJ2-1	15	CASSPPLGLANEQFF
TRBV3-1	TRBJ1-1	15	CASSQVPGQNTEAFF
TRBV5-5	TRBJ2-1	13	CASSFGPSGEQFF
TRBV7-9	TRBJ2-4	14	CASSLGQAKNIQYF
TRBV20-1	TRBJ1-6	13	CSVKGQNNSPLHF
TRBV24-1	TRBJ2-2	16	CATSGTRGGSTGKLFF
TRBV7-9	TRBJ2-1	14	CASTSSGSLNEQFF
TRBV2	TRBJ2-7	15	CATSANATTLWEQYF
TRBV7-9	TRBJ2-3	15	CASSPFVVETDTQYF
TRBV10-3	TRBJ2-3	17	CASSEVPSGRVGDTQYF
TRBV15	TRBJ1-2	13	CATSSRGIGGYTF
TRBV2	TRBJ1-1	12	CASLDSPTEAFF
TRBV6-1	TRBJ1-1	13	CASGNGFGLGAFF
TRBV29-1	TRBJ1-2	17	CSVEELGTEELLYGYTF
TRBV14	TRBJ2-1	16	CASSHDYGRAISEQFF
TRBV7-2	TRBJ1-5	13	CASSLWEGQPQHF
TRBV5-6	TRBJ2-4	18	CASSTLLAGGLAKNIQYF
TRBV12-3/TRBV12-4	TRBJ1-4	15	CASRGSGQGNEKLFF
TRBV19	TRBJ2-1	17	CASSIYPGTARGNEQFF
TRBV5-4	TRBJ1-1	15	CASSPAGGGDTEAFF
TRBV7-9	TRBJ1-2	13	CASSFPGGNGYTF
TRBV19	TRBJ1-2	14	CASSSSKVTYGYTF
TRBV29-1	TRBJ2-7	13	CSVEVLGSYEQYF
TRBV3-1	TRBJ2-7	15	CASSQDRRFNDEQYF
TRBV20-1	TRBJ2-5	14	CSAQLAGYQETQYF
TRBV28	TRBJ2-7	11	CASGTGGKQYF
TRBV10-3	TRBJ2-2	13	CAISETDTGELFF
TRBV7-2	TRBJ2-5	18	CASSPDGMGRGRQETQYF
TRBV20-1	TRBJ1-4	14	CSAPGQDTNEKLFF
TRBV19	TRBJ2-2	13	CASIAENTGELFF
TRBV5-6	TRBJ1-4	15	CASSGGTALNEKLFF
TRBV2	TRBJ2-7	15	CASRGPLLRGAEQYF
TRBV24-1	TRBJ2-3	15	CATSDEGMSTDTQYF
TRBV11-1	TRBJ2-2	16	CASSSGTSGVTGELFF
TRBV29-1	TRBJ2-6	16	CSVAAVLSSGANVLTF
TRBV20-1	TRBJ2-7	14	CSASPSDHPYEQYF
TRBV7-9	TRBJ2-7	15	CASSLAPGRDHEQYF
TRBV12-3/TRBV12-4	TRBJ1-4	15	CASSARASTGEKLFF
TRBV5-1	TRBJ2-2	16	CATTPQGGGSTGELFF
TRBV20-1	TRBJ1-1	13	CSATRQGRTEAFF
TRBV9	TRBJ2-7	14	CASSVAQAPNEQYF
TRBV2	TRBJ2-1	10	CASFYNEQFF
TRBV20-1	TRBJ1-2	11	CSAREYYGYTF
TRBV9	TRBJ2-7	16	CASSWGVGRASYEQYF
TRBV29-1	TRBJ1-1	14	CSVKVAGLNTEAFF
TRBV15	TRBJ1-2	14	CATSSSRGQGGYTF
TRBV12-3/TRBV12-4	TRBJ2-5	13	CASSLGSSETQYF
TRBV9	TRBJ2-2	14	CASSVGTDTGELFF
TRBV24-1	TRBJ2-7	12	CATSDGSYEQYF
TRBV6-5	TRBJ2-5	15	CASSRGLAGLETQYF
TRBV20-1	TRBJ2-7	12	CSARGDSYEQYF
TRBV5-5	TRBJ2-1	16	CASSPGWRGGYNEQFF
TRBV15	TRBJ2-1	16	CATSRDARAEYKEQFF
TRBV20-1	TRBJ2-5	13	CSAQQGLLETQYF
TRBV5-8	TRBJ2-5	15	CASSLVWGRKETQYF
TRBV7-2	TRBJ1-3	17	CASSLVRGVLTGNTIYF
TRBV20-1	TRBJ1-2	15	CSARADRGLYGGYTF
TRBV14	TRBJ1-1	13	CASSQDYGTEAFF